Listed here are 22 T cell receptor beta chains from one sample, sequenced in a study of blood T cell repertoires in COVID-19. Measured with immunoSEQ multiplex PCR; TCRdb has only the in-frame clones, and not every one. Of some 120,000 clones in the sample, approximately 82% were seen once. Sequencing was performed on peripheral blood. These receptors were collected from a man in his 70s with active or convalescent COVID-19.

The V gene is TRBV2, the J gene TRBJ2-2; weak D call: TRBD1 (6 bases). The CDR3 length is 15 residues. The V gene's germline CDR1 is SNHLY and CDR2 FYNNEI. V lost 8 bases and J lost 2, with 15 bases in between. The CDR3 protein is CASLQGSRNTGELFF. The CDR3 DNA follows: TGTGCCAGCCTACAGGGTTCTAGAAACACCGGGGAGCTGTTTTTT.

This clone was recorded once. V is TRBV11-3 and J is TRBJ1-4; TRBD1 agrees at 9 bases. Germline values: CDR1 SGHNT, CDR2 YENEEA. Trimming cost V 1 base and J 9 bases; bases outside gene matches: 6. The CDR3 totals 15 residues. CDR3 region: CASSLAGTGNQKLFF. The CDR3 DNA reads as TGTGCCAGCAGCTTAGCCGGGACAGGGAATCAAAAACTGTTTTTT.

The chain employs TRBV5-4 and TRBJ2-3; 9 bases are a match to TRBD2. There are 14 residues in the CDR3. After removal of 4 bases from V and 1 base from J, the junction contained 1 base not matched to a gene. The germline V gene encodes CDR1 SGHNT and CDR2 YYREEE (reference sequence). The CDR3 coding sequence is TGTGCCAGCAGCAAGCGGGAGGGCACAGATACGCAGTATTTT. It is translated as CASSKREGTDTQYF.

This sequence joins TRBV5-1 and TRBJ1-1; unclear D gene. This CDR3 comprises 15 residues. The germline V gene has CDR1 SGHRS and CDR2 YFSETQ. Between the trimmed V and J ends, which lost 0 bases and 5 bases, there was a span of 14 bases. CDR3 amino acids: CASSLEPGEGTEAFF. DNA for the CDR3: TGCGCCAGCAGCTTGGAACCTGGGGAGGGAACTGAAGCTTTCTTT.

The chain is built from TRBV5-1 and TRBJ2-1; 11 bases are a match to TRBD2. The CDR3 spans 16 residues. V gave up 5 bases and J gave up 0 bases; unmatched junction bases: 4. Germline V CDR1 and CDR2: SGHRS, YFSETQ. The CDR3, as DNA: TGCGCCAGCAGGTCCACTAGCGGGAGCTCCTACAATGAGCAGTTCTTC. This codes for CASRSTSGSSYNEQFF.

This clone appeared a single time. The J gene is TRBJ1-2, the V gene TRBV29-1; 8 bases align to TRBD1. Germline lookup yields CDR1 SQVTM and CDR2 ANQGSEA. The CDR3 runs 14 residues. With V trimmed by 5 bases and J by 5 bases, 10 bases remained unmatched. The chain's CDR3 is CSVPQTGDKYGYTF. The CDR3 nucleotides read TGCAGCGTTCCCCAGACAGGGGATAAATATGGCTACACCTTC.

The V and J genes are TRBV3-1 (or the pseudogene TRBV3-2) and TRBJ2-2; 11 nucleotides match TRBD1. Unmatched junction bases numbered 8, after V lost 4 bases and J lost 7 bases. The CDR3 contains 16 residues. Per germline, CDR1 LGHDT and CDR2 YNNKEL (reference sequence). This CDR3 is CASSRTGTGGNGELFF. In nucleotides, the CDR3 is TGTGCCAGCAGCCGTACCGGGACAGGGGGGAACGGGGAGCTGTTTTTT.

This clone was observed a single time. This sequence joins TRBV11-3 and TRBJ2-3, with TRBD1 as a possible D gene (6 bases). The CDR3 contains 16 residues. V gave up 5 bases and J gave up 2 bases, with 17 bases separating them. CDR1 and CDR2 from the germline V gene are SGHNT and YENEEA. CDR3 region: CASSTRRKGDTDTQYF. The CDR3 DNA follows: TGTGCCAGCAGCACCAGGAGGAAGGGGGACACAGATACGCAGTATTTT.

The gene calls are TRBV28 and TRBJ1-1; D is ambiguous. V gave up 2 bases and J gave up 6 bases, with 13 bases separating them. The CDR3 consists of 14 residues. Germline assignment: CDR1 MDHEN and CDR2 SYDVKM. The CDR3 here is CASSLVQSRAEAFF. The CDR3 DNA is TGTGCCAGCAGTTTAGTCCAGTCGAGGGCTGAAGCTTTCTTT.

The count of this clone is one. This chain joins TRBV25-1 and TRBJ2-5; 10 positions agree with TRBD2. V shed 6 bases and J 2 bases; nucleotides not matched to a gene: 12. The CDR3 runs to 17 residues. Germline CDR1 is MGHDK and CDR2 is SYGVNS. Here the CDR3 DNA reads TGTGCCAGCAGCCGCGCGGGGGGACTAGCGCCGCAAGAGACCCAGTACTTC. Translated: CASSRAGGLAPQETQYF.

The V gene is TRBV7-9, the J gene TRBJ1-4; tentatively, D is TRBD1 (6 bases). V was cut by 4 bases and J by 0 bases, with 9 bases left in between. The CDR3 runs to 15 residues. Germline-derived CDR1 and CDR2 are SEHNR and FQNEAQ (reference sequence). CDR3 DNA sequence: TGTGCCAGCAGCTCCGGACAGACAACTAATGAAAAACTGTTTTTT. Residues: CASSSGQTTNEKLFF. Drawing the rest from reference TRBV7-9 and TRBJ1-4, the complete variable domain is DTGVSQNPRHKITKRGQNVTFRCDPISEHNRLYWYRQTLGQGPEFLTYFQNEAQLEKSRLLSDRFSAERPKGSFSTLEIQRTEQGDSAMYLCASSSGQTTNEKLFFGSGTQLSVL.

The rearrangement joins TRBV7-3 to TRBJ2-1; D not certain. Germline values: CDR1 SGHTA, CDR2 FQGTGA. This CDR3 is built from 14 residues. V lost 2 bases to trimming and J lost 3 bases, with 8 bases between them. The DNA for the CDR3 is TGTGCCAGCAGCTTATCAAACTACTACAATGAGCAGTTCTTC. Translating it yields CASSLSNYYNEQFF.

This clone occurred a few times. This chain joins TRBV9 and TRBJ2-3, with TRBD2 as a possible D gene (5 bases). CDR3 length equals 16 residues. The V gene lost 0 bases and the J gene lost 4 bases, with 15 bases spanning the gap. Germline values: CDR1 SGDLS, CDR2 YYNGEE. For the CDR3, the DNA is TGTGCCAGCAGCGTAGAGGCGGACTTGGTTCCAGATACGCAGTATTTT. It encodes CASSVEADLVPDTQYF.

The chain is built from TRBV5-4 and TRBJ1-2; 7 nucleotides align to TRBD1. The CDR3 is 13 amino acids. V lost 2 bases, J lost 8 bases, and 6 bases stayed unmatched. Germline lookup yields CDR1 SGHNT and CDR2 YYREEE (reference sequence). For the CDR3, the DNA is TGTGCCAGCAGCTTCGCAACAGGGGACGGCTACACCTTC. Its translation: CASSFATGDGYTF. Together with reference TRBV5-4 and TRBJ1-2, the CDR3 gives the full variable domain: ETGVTQSPTHLIKTRGQQVTLRCSSQSGHNTVSWYQQALGQGPQFIFQYYREEENGRGNFPPRFSGLQFPNYSSELNVNALELDDSALYLCASSFATGDGYTFGSGTRLTVV.

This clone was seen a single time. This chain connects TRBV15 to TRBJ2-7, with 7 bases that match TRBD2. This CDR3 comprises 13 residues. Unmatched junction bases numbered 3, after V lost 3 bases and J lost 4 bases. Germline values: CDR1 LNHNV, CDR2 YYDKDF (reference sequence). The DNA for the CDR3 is TGTGCCACCAGCAGCACTAGCGATTACGAGCAGTACTTC. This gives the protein CATSSTSDYEQYF.

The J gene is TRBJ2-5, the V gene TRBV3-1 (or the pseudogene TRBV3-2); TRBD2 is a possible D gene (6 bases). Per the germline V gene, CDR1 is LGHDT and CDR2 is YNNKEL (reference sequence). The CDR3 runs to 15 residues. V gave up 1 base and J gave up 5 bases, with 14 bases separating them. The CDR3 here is CASSQGLAEGETQYF. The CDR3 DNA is TGTGCCAGCAGCCAAGGATTAGCGGAAGGGGAGACCCAGTACTTC.

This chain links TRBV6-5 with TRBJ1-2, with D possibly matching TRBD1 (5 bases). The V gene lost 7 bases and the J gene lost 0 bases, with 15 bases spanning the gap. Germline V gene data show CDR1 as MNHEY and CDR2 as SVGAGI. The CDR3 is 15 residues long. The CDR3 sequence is CASTPRRGSNYGYTF. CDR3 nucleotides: TGTGCCAGCACCCCTCGGCGGGGGTCTAACTATGGCTACACCTTC.

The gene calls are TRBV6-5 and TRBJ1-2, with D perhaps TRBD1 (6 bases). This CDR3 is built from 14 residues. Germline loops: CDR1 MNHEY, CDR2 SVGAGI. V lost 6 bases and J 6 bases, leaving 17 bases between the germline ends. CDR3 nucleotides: TGTGCCAGCAGCAACTTAGGGGGATCCAATGGCTACACCTTC. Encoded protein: CASSNLGGSNGYTF.

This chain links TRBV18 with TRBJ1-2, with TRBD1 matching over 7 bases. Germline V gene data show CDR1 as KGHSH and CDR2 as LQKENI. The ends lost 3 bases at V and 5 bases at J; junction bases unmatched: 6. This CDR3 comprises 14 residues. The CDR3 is CASSPGQHYYGYTF. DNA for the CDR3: TGTGCCAGCTCACCGGGACAGCACTATTATGGCTACACCTTC.

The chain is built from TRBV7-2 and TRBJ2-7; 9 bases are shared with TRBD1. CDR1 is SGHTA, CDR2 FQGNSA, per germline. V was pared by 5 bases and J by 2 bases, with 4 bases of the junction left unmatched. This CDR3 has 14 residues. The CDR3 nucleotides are TGTGCCAGCAGCGCGGGACAGGGAGCCTACGAGCAGTACTTC. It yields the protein CASSAGQGAYEQYF. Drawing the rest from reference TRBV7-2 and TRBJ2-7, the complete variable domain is GAGVSQSPSNKVTEKGKDVELRCDPISGHTALYWYRQSLGQGLEFLIYFQGNSAPDKSGLPSDRFSAERTGGSVSTLTIQRTQQEDSAVYLCASSAGQGAYEQYFGPGTRLTVT.

This CDR3 reads CATSDHGTANTDTQYF. In DNA form, the CDR3 reads TGTGCCACCAGTGACCATGGGACAGCAAACACAGATACGCAGTATTTT. The chain uses TRBV24-1 and TRBJ2-3, with 7 bases matching TRBD1. The V and J ends lost 4 bases and 2 bases, in that order; junction bases with no gene match: 8. This CDR3 contains 16 residues. The V gene's germline CDR1 is KGHDR and CDR2 SFDVKD.

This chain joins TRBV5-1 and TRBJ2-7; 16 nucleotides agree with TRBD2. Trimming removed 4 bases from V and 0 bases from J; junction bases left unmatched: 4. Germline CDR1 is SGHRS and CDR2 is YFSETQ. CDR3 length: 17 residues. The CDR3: CASSVGTSGGVSYEQYF. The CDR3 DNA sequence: TGCGCCAGCAGCGTAGGGACTAGCGGGGGGGTCTCCTACGAGCAGTACTTC.